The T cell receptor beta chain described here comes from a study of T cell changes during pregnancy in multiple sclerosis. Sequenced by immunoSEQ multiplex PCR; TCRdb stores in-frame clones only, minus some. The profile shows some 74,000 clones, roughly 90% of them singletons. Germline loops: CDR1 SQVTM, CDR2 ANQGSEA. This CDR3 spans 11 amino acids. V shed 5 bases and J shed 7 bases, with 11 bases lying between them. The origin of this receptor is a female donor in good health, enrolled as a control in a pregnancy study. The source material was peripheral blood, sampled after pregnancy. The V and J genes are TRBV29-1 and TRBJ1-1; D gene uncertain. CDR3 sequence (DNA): TGCAGCGTTATGAGAGCGGGTGAAGCTTTCTTT. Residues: CSVMRAGEAFF.